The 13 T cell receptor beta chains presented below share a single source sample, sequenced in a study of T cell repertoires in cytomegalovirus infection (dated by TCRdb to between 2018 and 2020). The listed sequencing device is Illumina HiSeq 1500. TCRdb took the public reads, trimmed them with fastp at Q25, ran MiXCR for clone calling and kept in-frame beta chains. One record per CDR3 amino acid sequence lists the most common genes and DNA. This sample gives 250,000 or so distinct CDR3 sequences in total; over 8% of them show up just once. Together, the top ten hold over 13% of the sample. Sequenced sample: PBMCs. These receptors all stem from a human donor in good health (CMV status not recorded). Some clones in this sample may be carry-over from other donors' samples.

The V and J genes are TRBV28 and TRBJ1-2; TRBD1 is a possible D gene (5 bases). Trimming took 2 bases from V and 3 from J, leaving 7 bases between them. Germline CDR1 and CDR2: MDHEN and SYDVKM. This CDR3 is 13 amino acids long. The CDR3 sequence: CASSLAGYYGYTF. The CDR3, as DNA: TGTGCCAGCAGTTTAGCAGGGTACTATGGCTACACCTTC.

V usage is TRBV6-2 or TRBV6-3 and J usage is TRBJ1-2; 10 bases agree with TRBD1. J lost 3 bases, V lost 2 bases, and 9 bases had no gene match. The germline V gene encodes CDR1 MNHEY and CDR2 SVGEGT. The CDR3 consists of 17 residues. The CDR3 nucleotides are TGTGCCAGCAGTTACGGTATTGGGACAGGGGTCGACTATGGCTACACCTTC. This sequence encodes CASSYGIGTGVDYGYTF.

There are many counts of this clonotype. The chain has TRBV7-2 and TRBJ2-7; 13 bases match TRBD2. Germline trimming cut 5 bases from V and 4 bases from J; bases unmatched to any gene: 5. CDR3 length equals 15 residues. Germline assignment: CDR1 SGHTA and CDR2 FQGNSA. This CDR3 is CASSPRLAGGYEQYF. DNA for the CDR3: TGTGCCAGCAGCCCTCGACTAGCGGGAGGTTACGAGCAGTACTTC. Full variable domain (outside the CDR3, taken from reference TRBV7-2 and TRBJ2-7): GAGVSQSPSNKVTEKGKDVELRCDPISGHTALYWYRQSLGQGLEFLIYFQGNSAPDKSGLPSDRFSAERTGGSVSTLTIQRTQQEDSAVYLCASSPRLAGGYEQYFGPGTRLTVT.

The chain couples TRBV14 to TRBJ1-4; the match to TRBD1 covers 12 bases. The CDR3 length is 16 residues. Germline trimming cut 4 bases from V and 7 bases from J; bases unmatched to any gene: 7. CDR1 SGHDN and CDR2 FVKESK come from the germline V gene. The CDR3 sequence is CASSPWDRGRGEKLFF. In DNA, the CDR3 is TGTGCCAGCAGCCCCTGGGACAGGGGGCGGGGTGAAAAACTGTTTTTT.

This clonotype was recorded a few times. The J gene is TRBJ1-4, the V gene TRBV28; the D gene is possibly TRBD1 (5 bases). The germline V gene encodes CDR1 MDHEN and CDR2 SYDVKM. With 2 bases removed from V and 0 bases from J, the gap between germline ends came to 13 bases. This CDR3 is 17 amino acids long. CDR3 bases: TGTGCCAGCAGTTTACCTCGACAGTGGACAACTAATGAAAAACTGTTTTTT. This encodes CASSLPRQWTTNEKLFF.

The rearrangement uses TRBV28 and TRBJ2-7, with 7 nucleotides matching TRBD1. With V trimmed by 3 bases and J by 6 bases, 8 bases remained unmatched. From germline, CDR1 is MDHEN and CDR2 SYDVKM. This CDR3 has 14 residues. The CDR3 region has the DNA TGTGCCAGCAGTTTCTATGACAGGGACGGCGAGCAGTACTTC. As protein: CASSFYDRDGEQYF. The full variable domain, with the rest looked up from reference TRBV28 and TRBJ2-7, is DVKVTQSSRYLVKRTGEKVFLECVQDMDHENMFWYRQDPGLGLRLIYFSYDVKMKEKGDIPEGYSVSREKKERFSLILESASTNQTSMYLCASSFYDRDGEQYFGPGTRLTVT.

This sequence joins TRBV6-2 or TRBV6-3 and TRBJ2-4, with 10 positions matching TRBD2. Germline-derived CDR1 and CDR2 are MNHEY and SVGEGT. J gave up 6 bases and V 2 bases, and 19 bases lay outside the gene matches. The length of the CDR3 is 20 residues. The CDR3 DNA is TGTGCCAGCAGTTACCCACAGAGCAGCGGGAGGGCCGGGAGCGGAAACATTCAGTACTTC. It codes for CASSYPQSSGRAGSGNIQYF.

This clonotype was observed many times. CDR3 in amino acids: CASSPEAGLSFYEQYF. DNA of the CDR3: TGTGCCAGCAGCCCGGAGGCGGGCCTCTCCTTCTACGAGCAGTACTTC. V usage is TRBV7-2 and J usage is TRBJ2-7; TRBD2 might be the D (5 bases). This CDR3 spans 16 amino acids. The V end lost 5 bases, the J end lost 3 bases, and 20 bases lay between the germline ends. CDR1 is SGHTA and CDR2 is FQGNSA in the germline V gene.

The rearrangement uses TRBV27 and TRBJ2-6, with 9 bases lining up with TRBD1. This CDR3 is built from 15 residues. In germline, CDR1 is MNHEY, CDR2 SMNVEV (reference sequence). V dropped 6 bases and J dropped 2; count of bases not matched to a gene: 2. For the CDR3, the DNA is TGTGCCAGCAGGAGGGACAGGGCTGGGGCCAACGTCCTGACTTTC. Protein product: CASRRDRAGANVLTF.

As DNA, the CDR3 is TGTGCCAGCAGTTACCGGCAGGAGCGCAATCAGCCCCAGCATTTT. This encodes CASSYRQERNQPQHF. The chain has TRBV6-2 or TRBV6-3 and TRBJ1-5; D gene ambiguous. This CDR3 contains 15 residues. V was pared by 2 bases and J by 2 bases, with 10 bases between. CDR1 is MNHEY and CDR2 is SVGEGT in the germline V gene.

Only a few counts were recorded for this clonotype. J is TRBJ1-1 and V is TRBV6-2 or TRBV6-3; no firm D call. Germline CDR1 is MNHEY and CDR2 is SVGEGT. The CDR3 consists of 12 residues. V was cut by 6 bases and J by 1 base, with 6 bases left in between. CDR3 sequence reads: CASRTPNTEAFF. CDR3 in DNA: TGTGCCAGCAGGACACCGAACACTGAAGCTTTCTTT.

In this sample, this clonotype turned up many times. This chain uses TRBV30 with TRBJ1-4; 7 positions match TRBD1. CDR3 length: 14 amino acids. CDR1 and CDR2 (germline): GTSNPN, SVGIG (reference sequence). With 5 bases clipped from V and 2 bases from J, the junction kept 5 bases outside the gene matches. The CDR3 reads CAWATGRTNEKLFF. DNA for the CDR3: TGTGCCTGGGCGACAGGGAGGACTAATGAAAAACTGTTTTTT.

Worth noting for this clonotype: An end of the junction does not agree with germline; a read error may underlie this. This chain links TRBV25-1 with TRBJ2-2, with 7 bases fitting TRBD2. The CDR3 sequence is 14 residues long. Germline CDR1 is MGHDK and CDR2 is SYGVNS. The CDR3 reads CASSDPTSHTGELF. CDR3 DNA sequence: TGTGCCAGCAGTGATCCGACTAGCCACACCGGGGAGCTGTTT.